Given below is one T cell receptor (beta chain) in context. It lacks a known antigen. Per-base qualities were not stored, and no clone one base away is much larger. These data originate in a study of CD8 T cells in ankylosing spondylitis (dated by TCRdb to about 2017). Regarding the study in general: To find TCR variants linked to disease, the study profiled T cell receptor beta repertoires in ankylosing spondylitis patients and healthy donors. The whole study cohort included some 100 healthy donors and 20 to 25 ankylosing spondylitis patients. Peripheral blood was sampled, and synovial fluid was also collected from ankylosing spondylitis patients.

Study-wide findings and limitations: The disease-linked clones had a CD8+ phenotype and were found at relatively low frequencies in peripheral blood. Some TCR beta motif variants had previously been reported in synovial fluid and blood of reactive arthritis patients, which suggested common disease-initiation mechanisms. The disease-linked clones were reported as significantly enriched in matched synovial fluid samples from ankylosing spondylitis patients. A TCR beta motif made up of several highly homologous amino acid variants appeared to be characteristic of blood from ankylosing spondylitis patients.

Data came from an Illumina HiSeq 2500. Quantitative 5'-RACE with molecular barcodes was the method used to prepare the TCR beta libraries. The study's processing was this. Disease-linked TCR variants were identified with a new computational method built on a probabilistic model of VDJ rearrangement. Clones were called with MiXCR by TCRdb after fastp trimmed the public reads at Q25, and only in-frame beta chains were retained. Duplicate CDR3 protein sequences are folded into a single record with the most common DNA and genes. The V and J calls were not made by the authors but by TCRdb's processing. Recorded for this sample are 700,000 to 1,000,000 distinct CDR3 sequences; approximately 10% of them occurred a single time. The ten largest clonotypes hold roughly 0.51% of the sample. The CDR3 runs 16 residues from the cysteine to the phenylalanine. Only the CDR3 DNA stays, 48 bases, in frame from base 1. Trimmed from V: 6 bases; trimmed from J: 5 bases; junction bases lacking a gene match: 9.

The clonotype comes from a male donor with ankylosing spondylitis. Sequencing was done on a sample of blood, either unsorted or a sorted T cell fraction (not recorded which). The rearranged segments are TRBV12-3 or TRBV12-4 and TRBJ2-5, with 13 bases in between that match TRBD2. Here is the DNA: TGTGCCAGCAGCCCGGGACTAGCGGGGCGAGTCGAGACCCAGTACTTC. Its protein product is CASSPGLAGRVETQYF.